The 9 T cell receptor beta chains presented below share a single source sample, sequenced in a study of beta chain features in type 1 diabetes. As every portion of the isolated RNA was reverse transcribed, the sequencing read expressed TCRB transcripts. Data came from immunoSEQ multiplex PCR; TCRdb stores just in-frame clones and leaves some out. The data contain under 250,000 clones, about 14% of them singletons. The sample consisted of naive CD4+ T cells from blood. The receptors shown here come from a woman aged 40 to 50 in good health.

Only a few counts were recorded for this clone. The chain recombines TRBV19 with TRBJ2-2; D is uncertain. The germline V gene encodes CDR1 LNHDA and CDR2 SQIVND (reference sequence). This CDR3 is 15 amino acids long. Trimming removed 7 bases from V and 3 bases from J, with 15 bases in between. The CDR3 here is CASNIQSKYTGELFF. The DNA of the CDR3 is TGTGCCAGTAACATCCAATCCAAATACACCGGGGAGCTGTTTTTT.

This clone turned up a few times. The rearrangement joins TRBV5-1 to TRBJ1-2, with TRBD1 identical over 9 bases. This CDR3 comprises 15 residues. Germline assignment: CDR1 SGHRS and CDR2 YFSETQ. Trimming removed 4 bases from V and 4 bases from J; junction bases left unmatched: 8. The CDR3 loop reads CASSVPGQGGYGYTF. The CDR3 DNA is TGCGCCAGCAGCGTTCCGGGACAGGGCGGCTATGGCTACACCTTC.

This chain connects TRBV7-8 to TRBJ2-1; 12 bases agree with TRBD2. CDR1 SGHVS and CDR2 FQNEAQ come from the germline V gene. The V and J ends lost 3 bases and 7 bases, in that order; junction bases with no gene match: 4. This CDR3 has 15 residues. In DNA, the CDR3 is TGTGCCAGCAGCTTTCCTAGCGGGGGGGCAAATGAGCAGTTCTTC. It yields the protein CASSFPSGGANEQFF.

The chain links TRBV15 to TRBJ2-7; D possibly corresponds to TRBD2 (5 bases). Trimming took 4 bases from V and 0 from J, leaving 10 bases between them. Germline-derived CDR1 and CDR2 are LNHNV and YYDKDF (reference sequence). The length of the CDR3 is 14 residues. CDR3 region: CATSKRTGSYEQYF. In nucleotides, the CDR3 is TGTGCCACCAGCAAGCGGACGGGCTCCTACGAGCAGTACTTC.

In its sample, this clone was seen a few times. This chain joins TRBV9 and TRBJ2-2, with D maybe TRBD2 (5 bases). Trimming shortened V by 4 bases and J by 8 bases, and 12 bases separated the two germline ends. CDR1 is SGDLS and CDR2 is YYNGEE in the germline V gene. The CDR3 consists of 13 residues. CDR3 region: CASSPDPGGELFF. The CDR3 DNA reads TGTGCCAGCAGCCCCGACCCGGGGGGGGAGCTGTTTTTT.

This clone has only a few counts. The chain joins TRBV9 to TRBJ2-1; D possibly corresponds to TRBD1 (5 bases). Germline CDR1 is SGDLS and CDR2 is YYNGEE. The CDR3 is 17 amino acids. Between the trimmed V and J ends, which lost 4 bases and 0 bases, there was a span of 17 bases. The CDR3: CASSPGPRLYSYNEQFF. DNA of the CDR3: TGTGCCAGCAGCCCAGGGCCGCGGTTATACTCCTACAATGAGCAGTTCTTC.

CDR3 coding DNA: TGTGCCAGCAGCGTGACTAGCGGGGACTCCTACAATGAGCAGTTCTTC. Encoded protein: CASSVTSGDSYNEQFF. The rearrangement links TRBV9 to TRBJ2-1; 11 nucleotides match TRBD2. The CDR3 spans 16 residues. Germline trimming cut 2 bases from V and 0 bases from J; bases unmatched to any gene: 1. Germline lookup yields CDR1 SGDLS and CDR2 YYNGEE.

This clone has a handful of counts. The rearrangement uses TRBV19 and TRBJ2-3; tentative D call: TRBD2 (5 bases). Per germline, CDR1 LNHDA and CDR2 SQIVND (reference sequence). Trimming pared 8 bases from V and 0 bases from J, leaving 15 bases between. The CDR3 contains 15 residues. The CDR3 loop is CASRSSVTSTDTQYF. The CDR3, as DNA: TGTGCCAGTCGAAGTAGCGTAACTAGCACAGATACGCAGTATTTT.

In this sample, this clone turned up a few times. This chain joins TRBV7-2 and TRBJ2-3; D gene unclear. This CDR3 region has 12 residues. The germline CDR1 and CDR2 sequences are SGHTA and FQGNSA. With 5 bases removed from V and 6 bases from J, the gap between germline ends came to 9 bases. The CDR3 spells CASSLLSDTQYF. In DNA form, the CDR3 reads TGTGCCAGCAGCCTTCTTTCCGATACGCAGTATTTT.